These T cell receptor beta chains were read from a single sample in a study of T cell repertoires in cytomegalovirus infection. Their cognate antigens are unknown. A single record per CDR3 protein comes from TCRdb applying MiXCR to the reads. The table shows about 89,000 distinct CDR3 sequences, with approximately 32% occurring only once. The sequences come from CD8+ T cells from cultured PBMCs, collected from culture after CMV antigen stimulation. The receptor source for this set is a human donor in good health (CMV status not recorded). Some clones in this sample may be carry-over from other donors' samples. The CDR3 runs from the conserved cysteine through the conserved F or W. A D gene is named only where the DNA matches it firmly. Rows give clone size only sometimes, using once, few, many, or a class for an expanded clone.

j_call: TRBJ1-3
clone_size: many
d_call: TRBD1
v_call: TRBV7-9
cdr3_nt: TGTGCCAGCAGCCCCTGGACAGGGGGAAACACCATATATTTT
cdr3_aa: CASSPWTGGNTIYF

j_call: TRBJ2-1
clone_size: few
d_call: -
v_call: TRBV4-1
cdr3_nt: TGCGCCAGCAGCCAAGAATCTTTGGACTCCTACAATGAGCAGTTCTTC
cdr3_aa: CASSQESLDSYNEQFF

j_call: TRBJ1-5
clone_size: -
d_call: -
v_call: TRBV10-3
cdr3_nt: TGTGCCACCTCTGACGGCGGGGAGGGTCAGCCCCAGCATTTT
cdr3_aa: CATSDGGEGQPQHF

j_call: TRBJ2-7
clone_size: -
d_call: -
v_call: TRBV19
cdr3_nt: TGTGCCAGTAGTATGAGTACCGGACCCTACGAGCAGTACTTC
cdr3_aa: CASSMSTGPYEQYF

j_call: TRBJ2-7
clone_size: few
d_call: -
v_call: TRBV7-2
cdr3_nt: TGTGCCAGCAGCTTAGAGGGGGGACGCAACTCCTACGAGCAGTACTTC
cdr3_aa: CASSLEGGRNSYEQYF

j_call: TRBJ2-1
clone_size: -
d_call: TRBD1
v_call: TRBV4-1
cdr3_nt: TGCGCCAGCAGCGAATGGACAGGGGGCAATGAGCAGTTCTTC
cdr3_aa: CASSEWTGGNEQFF

j_call: TRBJ1-2
clone_size: many
d_call: TRBD1
v_call: TRBV7-8
cdr3_nt: TGTGCCAGCAGTTTAACGGGACAGAGCTATGGCTACACCTTC
cdr3_aa: CASSLTGQSYGYTF

j_call: TRBJ2-1
clone_size: -
d_call: -
v_call: TRBV7-9
cdr3_nt: TGTGCCAGCAGCTTTCTCCCCATAGCCGTGGATGAGTTCTTC
cdr3_aa: CASSFLPIAVDEFF

j_call: TRBJ2-1
clone_size: few
d_call: TRBD2
v_call: TRBV19
cdr3_nt: TGTGCCAGTAGTGGGGGAGCGGGGAGCTCCTACAATGAGCAGTTCTTC
cdr3_aa: CASSGGAGSSYNEQFF

j_call: TRBJ2-5
clone_size: -
d_call: -
v_call: TRBV5-6
cdr3_nt: TGTGCCAGCAGCTTCTCGGCTCAAGAGACCCAGTACTTC
cdr3_aa: CASSFSAQETQYF

j_call: TRBJ2-1
clone_size: many
d_call: TRBD1
v_call: TRBV2
cdr3_nt: TGTGCCAGCAGGGAGGACAGGGAGGTAGTAAATGAGCAGTTCTTC
cdr3_aa: CASREDREVVNEQFF

j_call: TRBJ2-3
clone_size: few
d_call: -
v_call: TRBV27
cdr3_nt: TGTGCCAGCAGTTTAGTAGTTAGCACAGATACGCAGTATTTT
cdr3_aa: CASSLVVSTDTQYF

j_call: TRBJ1-1
clone_size: -
d_call: -
v_call: TRBV5-5
cdr3_nt: TGTGCCAGCAGCTTGTGGACTGGCACTGAAGCTTTCTTT
cdr3_aa: CASSLWTGTEAFF

j_call: TRBJ1-1
clone_size: -
d_call: TRBD1
v_call: TRBV18
cdr3_nt: TGTGCCAGCTCACCAAACAGGGGGCAAGCTGAAGCTTTCTTT
cdr3_aa: CASSPNRGQAEAFF

j_call: TRBJ2-2
clone_size: many
d_call: TRBD2
v_call: TRBV9
cdr3_nt: TGTGCCAGCAGCGTGAGGACTAGCGGGGGCCTCGGAGGCACCGGGGAGCTGTTTTTT
cdr3_aa: CASSVRTSGGLGGTGELFF

j_call: TRBJ1-6
clone_size: -
d_call: -
v_call: TRBV11-2
cdr3_nt: TGTGCCAGCAGACCCCGGGATGGGAGAAGTAATTCACCCCTCCACTTT
cdr3_aa: CASRPRDGRSNSPLHF

j_call: TRBJ1-1
clone_size: few
d_call: -
v_call: TRBV12-3/TRBV12-4
cdr3_nt: TGTGCCAGCAGTTTATTACACACTGAAGCTTTCTTT
cdr3_aa: CASSLLHTEAFF

j_call: TRBJ2-1
clone_size: few
d_call: -
v_call: TRBV29-1
cdr3_nt: TGCAGCGTTGAAGAATGGGGACACAACAATGAGCAGTTCTTC
cdr3_aa: CSVEEWGHNNEQFF

j_call: TRBJ1-1
clone_size: many
d_call: -
v_call: TRBV19
cdr3_nt: TGTGCCAGTAGTCTGAACCAGGGTGTGACTTTCTTT
cdr3_aa: CASSLNQGVTFF

j_call: TRBJ2-1
clone_size: -
d_call: -
v_call: TRBV12-3/TRBV12-4
cdr3_nt: TGTGCCAGCAGCCCCTTGGCGGCGGGGACCTACAATGAGCAGTTCTTC
cdr3_aa: CASSPLAAGTYNEQFF

j_call: TRBJ2-4
clone_size: many
d_call: -
v_call: TRBV4-1
cdr3_nt: TGCGCCAGCAGCCAAGAGGCAGGGATAGAAGCTCAGTACTTC
cdr3_aa: CASSQEAGIEAQYF

j_call: TRBJ1-5
clone_size: many
d_call: -
v_call: TRBV28
cdr3_nt: TGTGCCAGCAGTTCCGACTTGTACAATCAGCCCCAGCATTTT
cdr3_aa: CASSSDLYNQPQHF

j_call: TRBJ1-2
clone_size: -
d_call: -
v_call: TRBV7-2
cdr3_nt: TGTGCCAGCAGCTTTGGGGGCGCCTATGGCTACACCTTC
cdr3_aa: CASSFGGAYGYTF

j_call: TRBJ2-7
clone_size: few
d_call: -
v_call: TRBV5-6
cdr3_nt: TGTGCCAGCAGCTTGATAGGCAGGGCCGAGCAGTACTTC
cdr3_aa: CASSLIGRAEQYF

j_call: TRBJ2-1
clone_size: -
d_call: -
v_call: TRBV12-3/TRBV12-4
cdr3_nt: TGTGCCAGCAGGCTCTACGGGGAAGGAAATGAGCAGTTCTTC
cdr3_aa: CASRLYGEGNEQFF

j_call: TRBJ2-6
clone_size: -
d_call: -
v_call: TRBV9
cdr3_nt: TGTGCCAGCAGCTCCCCCGGGGGGCGGTTGGGGGCCAACGTCCTGACTTTC
cdr3_aa: CASSSPGGRLGANVLTF

j_call: TRBJ1-3
clone_size: many
d_call: -
v_call: TRBV27
cdr3_nt: TGTGCCAGCAGTTTAAGGTCCGGAAACACCATATATTTT
cdr3_aa: CASSLRSGNTIYF

j_call: TRBJ1-1
clone_size: many
d_call: TRBD1
v_call: TRBV6-5
cdr3_nt: TGTGCCAGCAGCTCCGGGACAGGGCTTGAAGCTTTCTTT
cdr3_aa: CASSSGTGLEAFF

j_call: TRBJ2-3
clone_size: -
d_call: TRBD2
v_call: TRBV12-3/TRBV12-4
cdr3_nt: TGTGCCAGCAGTTTGGCTAGCGGGGGGCCAGATACGCAGTATTTT
cdr3_aa: CASSLASGGPDTQYF

j_call: TRBJ2-2
clone_size: -
d_call: -
v_call: TRBV2
cdr3_nt: TGTGCCAGCAGTAACGGGGCCGGCGGGGAGCTGTTTTTT
cdr3_aa: CASSNGAGGELFF

j_call: TRBJ2-2
clone_size: -
d_call: -
v_call: TRBV18
cdr3_nt: TGTGCCAGCTCACCACCATTAAGTACAGAGAGCACCGGGGAGCTGTTTTTT
cdr3_aa: CASSPPLSTESTGELFF

j_call: TRBJ1-6
clone_size: -
d_call: TRBD1
v_call: TRBV7-4
cdr3_nt: TGTGCCAGCAGCTTATGGGCAGGGGGTCACGGCTCACCCCTCCACTTT
cdr3_aa: CASSLWAGGHGSPLHF

j_call: TRBJ1-5
clone_size: -
d_call: -
v_call: TRBV28
cdr3_nt: TGTGCCAGCATCTTAGCGGCCAACAATCAGCCCCAGCATTTT
cdr3_aa: CASILAANNQPQHF

j_call: TRBJ2-7
clone_size: many
d_call: -
v_call: TRBV7-6
cdr3_nt: TGTGCCAGCAGCTTAGAGGGGGGGAGATCCTACGAGCAGTACTTC
cdr3_aa: CASSLEGGRSYEQYF

j_call: TRBJ1-1
clone_size: -
d_call: -
v_call: TRBV4-1
cdr3_nt: TGCGCCAGCAGCCACCGCCCCTATGGGACTGTCGCTGAAGCTTTCTTT
cdr3_aa: CASSHRPYGTVAEAFF

j_call: TRBJ1-1
clone_size: -
d_call: -
v_call: TRBV7-6
cdr3_nt: TGTGCCAGCAGCTCCACAGGGTTGAACACTGAAGCTTTCTTT
cdr3_aa: CASSSTGLNTEAFF

j_call: TRBJ1-1
clone_size: few
d_call: -
v_call: TRBV7-8
cdr3_nt: TGTGCCAGCAGCTTCCAACTGGGAACGAACACTGAAGCTTTCTTT
cdr3_aa: CASSFQLGTNTEAFF

j_call: TRBJ2-2
clone_size: few
d_call: -
v_call: TRBV7-9
cdr3_nt: TGTGCCAGCAGCTTATTTGGGGAGCTGTTTTTT
cdr3_aa: CASSLFGELFF

j_call: TRBJ2-1
clone_size: few
d_call: TRBD2
v_call: TRBV29-1
cdr3_nt: TGCAGCGGAGACGCGGGGGGTAACAATGAGCAGTTCTTC
cdr3_aa: CSGDAGGNNEQFF

j_call: TRBJ1-5
clone_size: -
d_call: TRBD1
v_call: TRBV6-6
cdr3_nt: TGTGCCAGCAGTTACAAGACAGGGGGCGCCAATCAGCCCCAGCATTTT
cdr3_aa: CASSYKTGGANQPQHF

j_call: TRBJ2-1
clone_size: -
d_call: -
v_call: TRBV7-8
cdr3_nt: TGTGCCAGCAGCCCCCCCCAACCCCCTAACAATGAGCAGTTCTTC
cdr3_aa: CASSPPQPPNNEQFF

j_call: TRBJ2-7
clone_size: -
d_call: -
v_call: TRBV7-9
cdr3_nt: TGTGCCAGCAGCCCTGGGGGCCTTCACGCCTACGAGCAGTACTTC
cdr3_aa: CASSPGGLHAYEQYF

j_call: TRBJ2-2
clone_size: once
d_call: -
v_call: TRBV7-3
cdr3_nt: TGTGCCAGCAGCTTAGCGAGGGGGGAGCTGTTTTTT
cdr3_aa: CASSLARGELFF

j_call: TRBJ1-2
clone_size: few
d_call: -
v_call: TRBV3-1
cdr3_nt: TGTGCCAGCAGCCATCATACTGGGTATGGCTACACCTTC
cdr3_aa: CASSHHTGYGYTF

j_call: TRBJ1-2
clone_size: once
d_call: -
v_call: TRBV27
cdr3_nt: TGTGCCAGCAGACGAAATCAGGGGAAAAAGATCTATGGCTACACCTTC
cdr3_aa: CASRRNQGKKIYGYTF

j_call: TRBJ1-1
clone_size: -
d_call: -
v_call: TRBV9
cdr3_nt: TGTGCCAGCAGCGTAGGTTCGGTCGGTGAGACTGAAGCTTTCTTT
cdr3_aa: CASSVGSVGETEAFF

j_call: TRBJ2-7
clone_size: many
d_call: TRBD2
v_call: TRBV7-3
cdr3_nt: TGTGCCAGCAGCTTGGGACTAGGCTACGAGCAGTACTTC
cdr3_aa: CASSLGLGYEQYF